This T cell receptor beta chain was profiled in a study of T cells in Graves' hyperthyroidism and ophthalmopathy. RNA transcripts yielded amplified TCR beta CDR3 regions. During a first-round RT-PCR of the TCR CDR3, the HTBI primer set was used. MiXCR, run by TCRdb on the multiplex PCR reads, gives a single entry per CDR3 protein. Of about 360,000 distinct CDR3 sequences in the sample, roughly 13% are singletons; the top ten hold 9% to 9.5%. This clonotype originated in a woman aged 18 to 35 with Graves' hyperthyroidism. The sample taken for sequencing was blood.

DNA for the CDR3: TGTGCCAGTAAGGACAGCACCGGGGAGCTGTTTTTT. The encoded protein is CASKDSTGELFF. The chain joins TRBV19 to TRBJ2-2; D is possibly TRBD1 (6 bases). This CDR3 spans 12 amino acids. Germline CDR1 and CDR2: LNHDA and SQIVND (reference sequence). The V end was cut by 7 bases, the J end by 4 bases, with 7 bases between.